This TCR beta chain was documented in a study of human T cells and chemical hapten exposure. Looking at the study overall: TCR yields per sample varied, mainly owing to small pooled library volume differences.

The V gene lost 5 bases and the J gene lost 7 bases, with 9 bases spanning the gap. The CDR3 contains 12 residues. CDR1 is LGHDT and CDR2 is YNNKEL in the germline V gene (reference sequence). There are a few counts of this clonotype. Antigen specificity is unknown. Sequencing started from total RNA isolated from unfractionated whole blood. Overall study results and limits: Sensitizing with DPC caused no change in TCRs above 1 in 1000 frequency.

In the authors' workflow: Per sample, the median was about 88,000 TCRs, with values from around 24,000 to 710,000. TCRdb reprocessed the 5' RACE reads with MiXCR, giving one entry per CDR3 protein. The authors' filters were not applied to this entry. Among 110,000 or so distinct CDR3 sequences listed, roughly 19% were seen once. The gene calls are TRBV3-1 and TRBJ2-1; D uncertain. This clonotype originated in a human donor in good health. The CDR3 DNA is TGTGCCAGCAGCTCCTCGTTGAATGAGCAGTTCTTC. It encodes CASSSSLNEQFF.